This TCR beta chain comes out of a study of T-cell reconstitution after alpha-beta-depleted transplantation in children. This clonotype was found a few times. Its target is not known. A TCRbeta library incorporating unique molecular identifiers was prepared. TCRdb re-derived calls from the PCR reads in MiXCR, one entry per CDR3 protein. Among over 200,000 distinct CDR3 sequences listed, approximately 10% were seen once. General study points: At around two months after transplant, the alpha-beta T cells were reportedly derived from several hundred expanded clones that came from non-depleted graft cells.

Sequences were derived from PBMCs, sampled before TCRalphabeta/CD19-depleted stem cell transplant. The receptor's source is a child less than two years old with acute myeloid leukemia, due to receive a stem cell transplant.

CDR3 residues: CASSFEGLRQPQHF. DNA for the CDR3: TGTGCCAGCAGCTTTGAAGGGCTCAGGCAGCCCCAGCATTTT. The genes are TRBV5-5 and TRBJ1-5; D is unresolved. V was shortened by 2 bases and J by 7 bases, with 13 bases between the two germline ends. The CDR3 spans 14 residues. The germline CDR1 and CDR2 sequences are SGHKS and YYEKEE (reference sequence).